The clone carrying this TCR beta chain was found a few times. This sample stems from a study of CD8+ T cells in alopecia areata. Described treatment: oral pan-JAK inhibitor, 5-10 mg twice daily. Specimens obtained from alopecia areata patients comprised lesional scalp punch biopsies and peripheral blood. Extracted RNA was reverse transcribed into cDNA, the sequencing template. The method was immunoSEQ multiplex PCR; TCRdb's version includes in-frame clones alone and lacks a portion of them. The data hold over 15,000 clones, with 50% to 60% observed a single time. The CDR3 consists of 19 residues. Germline V gene data show CDR1 as LGHNA and CDR2 as YSLEER. After removal of 4 bases from V and 4 bases from J, the junction contained 15 bases not matched to a gene.

The sequencing used skin, collected at week 4, from a patient treated with tofacitinib. This TCR came from a human donor with alopecia areata. The chain carries TRBV4-3 and TRBJ2-1; TRBD2 agrees at 11 bases. CDR3 nucleotide sequence: TGCGCCAGCAGCCGAAGTGGACTTCCGGGACTAGCGGATTACAATGAGCAGTTCTTC. Its translation: CASSRSGLPGLADYNEQFF.